This T cell receptor beta chain is from a study of cytomegalovirus exposure and HLA in healthy donors. Study conclusions and caveats: In a later analysis, several top co-occurrence clusters appeared linked to parvovirus B19, influenza, CMV and Epstein-Barr virus. In an earlier analysis, in about 530 donors, most V segments appeared productive either ~87% or ~30% of the time.

PCR employed 60 Vbeta and 13 Jbeta primers. Using immunoSEQ multiplex PCR, the repertoire was profiled, and TCRdb retains in-frame clones only, with some absent. The table has 110,000 to 150,000 clones, 60% to 85% seen once; the top ten hold around 3.6%. Regarding this clone: Its antigen is not identified.

V was pared by 2 bases and J by 5 bases, with 11 bases between. The germline CDR1 and CDR2 sequences are MDHEN and SYDVKM. CDR3 size: 14 residues. The sequencing input was PBMCs. The chain has TRBV28 and TRBJ2-3; D possibly corresponds to TRBD2 (6 bases). This TCR was sampled from a man between 18 and 35 years old in good health and CMV-seronegative. As DNA, the CDR3 is TGTGCCAGCAGTTTAACGGGAGCAGTAGATACGCAGTATTTT. As protein: CASSLTGAVDTQYF.